These T cell receptor beta chains were read from a single sample in a study of blood T cell repertoires in COVID-19. This table comes from immunoSEQ multiplex PCR, and its TCRdb copy is limited to in-frame clones, with some not included. The table has roughly 110,000 clones, about nine tenths seen once; the top ten hold about 4.8%. Input material: peripheral blood. The source is a woman in her 50s with acute or convalescent COVID-19. The CDR3 runs from the conserved cysteine through the conserved F or W. A D gene is named only where the DNA matches it firmly. Rows may omit the clone size; those that give it use once, few, many or a size class.

>TRBJ2-2|.|TRBV10-3|.
CAISADRNTGELFF
TGTGCCATCAGTGCGGACAGAAACACCGGGGAGCTGTTTTTT
>TRBJ2-7|.|TRBV27|.
CASSFSRRSSYEQYF
TGTGCCAGCAGTTTTTCACGAAGGAGTTCCTACGAGCAGTACTTC
>TRBJ2-3|.|TRBV6-5|.
CASKETGTDTQYF
TGTGCCAGCAAAGAGACAGGCACAGATACGCAGTATTTT
>TRBJ2-1|.|TRBV3-1/TRBV3-2|.
CASSSPLGNEQFF
TGTGCCAGCAGCTCGCCGCTAGGAAATGAGCAGTTCTTC
>TRBJ1-6|.|TRBV28|few
CASSTGTRRSPLHF
TGTGCCAGCAGTACAGGGACTAGGAGGTCACCCCTCCACTTT
>TRBJ2-1|.|TRBV3-1/TRBV3-2|.
CASSQGGEQFF
TGTGCCAGCAGCCAAGGAGGGGAGCAGTTCTTC
>TRBJ2-1|.|TRBV18|.
CASSPTTGQAQFF
TGTGCCAGCTCACCAACGACAGGTCAAGCGCAGTTCTTC
>TRBJ2-7|TRBD2|TRBV5-6|.
CASSLPSGSSYEQYF
TGTGCCAGCAGCTTGCCTAGCGGGAGCTCCTACGAGCAGTACTTC
>TRBJ2-2|TRBD2|TRBV24-1|.
CATRLAATGELFF
TGTGCCACTCGACTAGCGGCCACCGGGGAGCTGTTTTTT
>TRBJ2-5|TRBD1|TRBV6-6|.
CASIKDRGPRETQYF
TGTGCCAGCATCAAGGACAGGGGGCCTAGAGAGACCCAGTACTTC
>TRBJ1-2|TRBD1|TRBV15|.
CATSETGVNGYTF
TGTGCCACCAGCGAAACAGGGGTGAATGGCTACACCTTC
>TRBJ1-2|.|TRBV19|.
CATKGGSYGYTF
TGTGCCACTAAGGGAGGGTCGTATGGCTACACCTTC
>TRBJ2-2|TRBD2|TRBV5-1|.
CASSPRTSGNTGELFF
TGCGCCAGCAGCCCTAGGACTAGCGGGAACACCGGGGAGCTGTTTTTT
>TRBJ1-1|.|TRBV18|.
CASSRDTNTEAFF
TGTGCCAGCTCACGGGACACTAACACTGAAGCTTTCTTT
>TRBJ2-1|TRBD2|TRBV24-1|.
CATSTSGGYNEQFF
TGTGCCACCAGTACTAGCGGGGGCTACAATGAGCAGTTCTTC
>TRBJ2-2|TRBD1|TRBV6-5|.
CASRRTGDTGELFF
TGTGCCAGCAGGAGGACAGGGGACACCGGGGAGCTGTTTTTT
>TRBJ1-2|TRBD1|TRBV4-1|once
CASSHRQGVGYGYTF
TGCGCCAGCAGCCACAGACAGGGGGTCGGCTATGGCTACACCTTC
>TRBJ2-1|TRBD2|TRBV7-3|.
CASSPGTSGRGTYNEQFF
TGTGCCAGCAGCCCGGGGACTAGCGGGAGAGGGACCTACAATGAGCAGTTCTTC